This TCR beta chain came from a study of cytomegalovirus exposure and HLA in healthy donors. Regarding the study as a whole: Reported performance of the classifier showed diagnosis of cytomegalovirus status with high specificity and sensitivity. In vitro experiments confirmed that a few CMV-associated chains were specific for CMV antigens.

Data came from immunoSEQ multiplex PCR; TCRdb stores just in-frame clones and leaves some out. Altogether 70,000 or so clones are present, approximately 95% being singletons, with the ten largest covering 1.5% to 1.9%. CDR1 and CDR2 (germline): LGHNA, YNFKEQ. Trimming left V 2 bases short and J 7 bases short, with 17 bases between. This CDR3 has 15 amino acids. Concerning this clone: Its antigen is unknown.

The specimen was PBMCs. This rearrangement joins TRBV4-2 to TRBJ2-5; D is perhaps TRBD2 (6 bases). The sequence was obtained from a man aged 18 to 35 in good health and CMV-seropositive. The CDR3 DNA is TGTGCCAGCAGCCAACGGATTAGCGGTCAGGCGACCCAGTACTTC. Its protein is CASSQRISGQATQYF.